Listed below are T cell receptor beta chains from one sample, sequenced in a study of blood T cell repertoires in COVID-19. TCRdb's table, derived via immunoSEQ multiplex PCR, lists solely in-frame clones and lacks some. The profile shows around 50,000 clones, 80% to 90% of them singletons. The source material was peripheral blood. The receptors come from a human donor in a cohort sampled during active COVID-19. CDR3s include the opening cysteine and the closing phenylalanine or tryptophan. The D gene is left open where the match is weak. Some rows have no size entry. The others give once, few or many, or a class for an expanded clone.

d_gene: TRBD2
abundance: .
j_gene: TRBJ2-2
v_gene: TRBV5-1
CDR3nt: TGCGCCAGCAGCTTGTTTCCTAGAAGCGGGGGGGATTTCACCGGGGAGCTGTTTTTT
CDR3aa: CASSLFPRSGGDFTGELFF

d_gene: .
abundance: .
j_gene: TRBJ1-2
v_gene: TRBV29-1
CDR3nt: TGCAGCGTTGAAGAATCTGACACCCGGAAGGATGGCTACACCTTC
CDR3aa: CSVEESDTRKDGYTF

d_gene: .
abundance: .
j_gene: TRBJ1-2
v_gene: TRBV4-1
CDR3nt: TGCGCCAGCAGCCAACTTCGAACAGACTATGGCTACACCTTC
CDR3aa: CASSQLRTDYGYTF

d_gene: TRBD2
abundance: .
j_gene: TRBJ2-5
v_gene: TRBV3-1/TRBV3-2
CDR3nt: TGTGCCAGCAGCCTTTACGGAGCGGGGGGTTTAGAGACCCAGTACTTC
CDR3aa: CASSLYGAGGLETQYF

d_gene: TRBD1
abundance: .
j_gene: TRBJ2-7
v_gene: TRBV6-5
CDR3nt: TGTGCCAGCAGGGCGGGTGGGACAGGGCTTTACGAGCAGTACTTC
CDR3aa: CASRAGGTGLYEQYF

d_gene: TRBD2
abundance: .
j_gene: TRBJ2-2
v_gene: TRBV4-2
CDR3nt: TGTGCCAGCAGCGCGGGACTAGCGGGGGACTACAGGGCGAACACCGGGGAGCTGTTTTTT
CDR3aa: CASSAGLAGDYRANTGELFF

d_gene: .
abundance: .
j_gene: TRBJ2-2
v_gene: TRBV24-1
CDR3nt: TGTGCCACCAGTGAAGGGGGGGAGGGCGGGGAGCTGTTTTTT
CDR3aa: CATSEGGEGGELFF

d_gene: .
abundance: .
j_gene: TRBJ1-1
v_gene: TRBV5-6
CDR3nt: TGTGCCAGCAGCTCACAGGGTAACGGGAACACTGAAGCTTTCTTT
CDR3aa: CASSSQGNGNTEAFF

d_gene: .
abundance: .
j_gene: TRBJ2-7
v_gene: TRBV6-6
CDR3nt: TGTGCCAGCAGGCCCGGGGGACAGACGTCCTACGAGCAGTACTTC
CDR3aa: CASRPGGQTSYEQYF

d_gene: TRBD2
abundance: medium-sized
j_gene: TRBJ2-3
v_gene: TRBV2
CDR3nt: TGTGCCAGCAGTGAAAGTCTAGCGGTTAGCACAGATACGCAGTATTTT
CDR3aa: CASSESLAVSTDTQYF

d_gene: .
abundance: .
j_gene: TRBJ2-1
v_gene: TRBV28
CDR3nt: TGTGCCAGCATCCAGGACAATGAGCAGTTCTTC
CDR3aa: CASIQDNEQFF

d_gene: .
abundance: .
j_gene: TRBJ2-1
v_gene: TRBV6-2/TRBV6-3
CDR3nt: TGTGCCAGCAGTTACACAGAACAGGGTAGGTCGTACAATGAGCAGTTCTTC
CDR3aa: CASSYTEQGRSYNEQFF

d_gene: .
abundance: .
j_gene: TRBJ1-6
v_gene: TRBV5-4
CDR3nt: TGTGCCAGCAGCTCAACACAGGGCCGAGATTCACCCCTCCACTTT
CDR3aa: CASSSTQGRDSPLHF

d_gene: .
abundance: .
j_gene: TRBJ1-2
v_gene: TRBV6-6
CDR3nt: TGTGCCAGCAGAAATCGGAACTATGGCTACACCTTC
CDR3aa: CASRNRNYGYTF

d_gene: .
abundance: .
j_gene: TRBJ2-2
v_gene: TRBV5-1
CDR3nt: TGCGCCAGCAGCTTGGGCGACTCCACCGGGGAGCTGTTTTTT
CDR3aa: CASSLGDSTGELFF

d_gene: .
abundance: .
j_gene: TRBJ1-5
v_gene: TRBV29-1
CDR3nt: TGCAGCGTCTCAGGGGAAGGGCAGCCCCAGCATTTT
CDR3aa: CSVSGEGQPQHF

d_gene: .
abundance: .
j_gene: TRBJ1-4
v_gene: TRBV9
CDR3nt: TGTGCCAGCAGCGTAGCTCGGCAGGGAAAACTGTTTTTT
CDR3aa: CASSVARQGKLFF

d_gene: .
abundance: .
j_gene: TRBJ2-3
v_gene: TRBV7-8
CDR3nt: TGTGCCAGCAGCTTATTTCGGTACGGCGGGTTGACAGATACGCAGTATTTT
CDR3aa: CASSLFRYGGLTDTQYF

d_gene: .
abundance: .
j_gene: TRBJ1-2
v_gene: TRBV14
CDR3nt: TGTGCCAGCAGCCAAGACGCGACAGTATATGGCTACACCTTC
CDR3aa: CASSQDATVYGYTF

d_gene: .
abundance: .
j_gene: TRBJ2-5
v_gene: TRBV7-9
CDR3nt: TGTGCCAGCAGCTTAGATCTTAGCGACCAAGAGACCCAGTACTTC
CDR3aa: CASSLDLSDQETQYF

d_gene: TRBD2
abundance: .
j_gene: TRBJ2-3
v_gene: TRBV9
CDR3nt: TGTGCCAGCAGCGTAGTTCCGGGAGGCACCACAGATACGCAGTATTTT
CDR3aa: CASSVVPGGTTDTQYF

d_gene: TRBD1
abundance: .
j_gene: TRBJ1-5
v_gene: TRBV6-2/TRBV6-3
CDR3nt: TGTGCCAGCAGCACCGACGGCCCCGGGACAGGGACTGGTCAGCCCCAGCATTTT
CDR3aa: CASSTDGPGTGTGQPQHF

d_gene: TRBD2
abundance: .
j_gene: TRBJ2-2
v_gene: TRBV27
CDR3nt: TGTGCCAGCAGCAAACTAGCGGTAAACACCGGGGAGCTGTTTTTT
CDR3aa: CASSKLAVNTGELFF

d_gene: .
abundance: .
j_gene: TRBJ2-7
v_gene: TRBV6-2/TRBV6-3
CDR3nt: TGTGCCAGCAGTTATATGTACGAGCAGTACTTC
CDR3aa: CASSYMYEQYF

d_gene: TRBD1
abundance: .
j_gene: TRBJ1-5
v_gene: TRBV7-2
CDR3nt: TGTGCCAGCAGCCAACAGGGGGCTGACAATCAGCCCCAGCATTTT
CDR3aa: CASSQQGADNQPQHF

d_gene: .
abundance: .
j_gene: TRBJ1-5
v_gene: TRBV23-1
CDR3nt: TGCGCCAGCAGTCGGGCCAGGATACTCAATCAGCCCCAGCATTTT
CDR3aa: CASSRARILNQPQHF

d_gene: TRBD2
abundance: .
j_gene: TRBJ2-3
v_gene: TRBV27
CDR3nt: TGTGCCAGCAGTCTTGGACTAGCGGGGAGCACAGATACGCAGTATTTT
CDR3aa: CASSLGLAGSTDTQYF

d_gene: TRBD1
abundance: .
j_gene: TRBJ2-5
v_gene: TRBV3-1/TRBV3-2
CDR3nt: TGTGCCAGCAGCCAATCGACAGGGTTGGAGACCCAGTACTTC
CDR3aa: CASSQSTGLETQYF

d_gene: .
abundance: once
j_gene: TRBJ2-5
v_gene: TRBV5-6
CDR3nt: TGTGCCAGCAGCTCTGAAAACAGGGTTAGAAGAGAGACCCAGTACTTC
CDR3aa: CASSSENRVRRETQYF

d_gene: .
abundance: once
j_gene: TRBJ1-2
v_gene: TRBV28
CDR3nt: TGTGCCAGCAGTTTACCCCCCGGGTGGCGCTCCTTCTCCTTTGGCTACACCTTC
CDR3aa: CASSLPPGWRSFSFGYTF

d_gene: TRBD1
abundance: .
j_gene: TRBJ1-5
v_gene: TRBV2
CDR3nt: TGTGCCAGCTGGACAGGGGGCAATCAGCCCCAGCATTTT
CDR3aa: CASWTGGNQPQHF

d_gene: TRBD2
abundance: .
j_gene: TRBJ2-3
v_gene: TRBV6-1
CDR3nt: TGTGCCAGCAGTGAACCGGGACTAGCGTTCGATACGCAGTATTTT
CDR3aa: CASSEPGLAFDTQYF

d_gene: TRBD1
abundance: .
j_gene: TRBJ1-2
v_gene: TRBV18
CDR3nt: TGTGCCAGCTCACCACCTGGTGGACAGGGTGGGTATGGCTACACCTTC
CDR3aa: CASSPPGGQGGYGYTF

d_gene: .
abundance: .
j_gene: TRBJ1-2
v_gene: TRBV29-1
CDR3nt: TGCAGCGTTGGAAGTCAGGGCGGTTATGGCTACACCTTC
CDR3aa: CSVGSQGGYGYTF

d_gene: .
abundance: .
j_gene: TRBJ1-5
v_gene: TRBV12-3/TRBV12-4
CDR3nt: TGTGCCAGCAGTTTAAACGGGAATCAGCCCCAGCATTTT
CDR3aa: CASSLNGNQPQHF

d_gene: TRBD1
abundance: .
j_gene: TRBJ2-1
v_gene: TRBV7-9
CDR3nt: TGTGCCAGCAGCCCCTCCCCGACAGGGTCCCGTGTCTACAATGAGCAGTTCTTC
CDR3aa: CASSPSPTGSRVYNEQFF

d_gene: .
abundance: .
j_gene: TRBJ2-1
v_gene: TRBV19
CDR3nt: TGTGCCAGTAGTATAATCGGGGGAGAGCAGTTCTTC
CDR3aa: CASSIIGGEQFF

d_gene: TRBD1
abundance: .
j_gene: TRBJ2-6
v_gene: TRBV10-3
CDR3nt: TGTGCCATCTCCCGGGACAGGCTCTCTGGGGCCAACGTCCTGACTTTC
CDR3aa: CAISRDRLSGANVLTF

d_gene: .
abundance: .
j_gene: TRBJ1-4
v_gene: TRBV15
CDR3nt: TGTGCCACCAGCAGAGATTCACCGGGTGAAAAACTGTTTTTT
CDR3aa: CATSRDSPGEKLFF

d_gene: .
abundance: .
j_gene: TRBJ1-2
v_gene: TRBV28
CDR3nt: TGTGCCAGCAGTTCCCCAACTCTAACAGGACGTAACTATGGCTACACCTTC
CDR3aa: CASSSPTLTGRNYGYTF

d_gene: TRBD1
abundance: once
j_gene: TRBJ2-5
v_gene: TRBV7-3
CDR3nt: TGTGCCAGCAGCACCGGGACAGGGGGGTACGAGACCCAGTACTTC
CDR3aa: CASSTGTGGYETQYF

d_gene: .
abundance: once
j_gene: TRBJ1-2
v_gene: TRBV19
CDR3nt: TGTGCCAGTAGTGATCCCGGCCAGGGGTACTATGGCTACACCTTC
CDR3aa: CASSDPGQGYYGYTF

d_gene: TRBD1
abundance: .
j_gene: TRBJ1-4
v_gene: TRBV10-3
CDR3nt: TGTGCCATCGGACAGGGTGAAGAAAAACTGTTTTTT
CDR3aa: CAIGQGEEKLFF

d_gene: TRBD1
abundance: .
j_gene: TRBJ2-3
v_gene: TRBV18
CDR3nt: TGTGCCAGCTCACTACAGGGGGCGACGTCCTCAGATACGCAGTATTTT
CDR3aa: CASSLQGATSSDTQYF

d_gene: .
abundance: .
j_gene: TRBJ2-7
v_gene: TRBV20-1
CDR3nt: TGCAGTGCTAGTGGGCCTAGATACGAGCAGTACTTC
CDR3aa: CSASGPRYEQYF

d_gene: .
abundance: .
j_gene: TRBJ2-5
v_gene: TRBV5-5
CDR3nt: TGTGCCAGCAGCGCCGGACAGCGCCAAGAGACCCAGTACTTC
CDR3aa: CASSAGQRQETQYF

d_gene: .
abundance: .
j_gene: TRBJ2-3
v_gene: TRBV7-2
CDR3nt: TGTGCCAGCAGCCCCTGGGGACTTTACTCCATAACAGATACGCAGTATTTT
CDR3aa: CASSPWGLYSITDTQYF

d_gene: .
abundance: once
j_gene: TRBJ1-1
v_gene: TRBV6-5
CDR3nt: TGTGCCAGCTCCGGGGGCACTGAAGCTTTCTTT
CDR3aa: CASSGGTEAFF

d_gene: .
abundance: .
j_gene: TRBJ2-4
v_gene: TRBV5-6
CDR3nt: TGTGCCAGCAGCTTTGGGGTTTCGGGGTCAAGCATTCAGTACTTC
CDR3aa: CASSFGVSGSSIQYF

d_gene: .
abundance: .
j_gene: TRBJ1-2
v_gene: TRBV6-2/TRBV6-3
CDR3nt: TGTGCCAGCAGTTGGGGGGGCGCGGAGGCAGACGGCTACACCTTC
CDR3aa: CASSWGGAEADGYTF

d_gene: TRBD1
abundance: .
j_gene: TRBJ1-4
v_gene: TRBV19
CDR3nt: TGTGCCAGTAGTATACAGGGGGCTAATGAAAAACTGTTTTTT
CDR3aa: CASSIQGANEKLFF

d_gene: TRBD1
abundance: .
j_gene: TRBJ2-3
v_gene: TRBV10-3
CDR3nt: TGTGCCATCAGTAAGGGGACAGGAAGCACAGATACGCAGTATTTT
CDR3aa: CAISKGTGSTDTQYF

d_gene: TRBD1
abundance: .
j_gene: TRBJ2-1
v_gene: TRBV5-6
CDR3nt: TGTGCCAGCAGCTTGGGGGACAGGGTAAATGAGCAGTTCTTC
CDR3aa: CASSLGDRVNEQFF

d_gene: .
abundance: .
j_gene: TRBJ2-3
v_gene: TRBV19
CDR3nt: TGTGCCAGCAGCGGATTCGGGGTAAAGCGGGTAGATACGCAGTATTTT
CDR3aa: CASSGFGVKRVDTQYF

d_gene: .
abundance: .
j_gene: TRBJ2-5
v_gene: TRBV7-8
CDR3nt: TGTGCCAGCAGCGCCCGTAGGCTCCGGGAATCAGAGACCCAGTACTTC
CDR3aa: CASSARRLRESETQYF

d_gene: TRBD2
abundance: .
j_gene: TRBJ2-7
v_gene: TRBV6-6
CDR3nt: TGTGCCAGCAGTTACGGTGCGGGGGGCTACGAGCAGTACTTC
CDR3aa: CASSYGAGGYEQYF

d_gene: .
abundance: .
j_gene: TRBJ2-3
v_gene: TRBV10-3
CDR3nt: TGTGCCATCAGTAGTAATACTGCAGATACGCAGTATTTT
CDR3aa: CAISSNTADTQYF

d_gene: TRBD2
abundance: .
j_gene: TRBJ2-1
v_gene: TRBV3-1/TRBV3-2
CDR3nt: TGTGCCAGCAGCCAAGATAGGACTAGCGGGGGTGAGCAGTTCTTC
CDR3aa: CASSQDRTSGGEQFF

d_gene: .
abundance: .
j_gene: TRBJ1-4
v_gene: TRBV2
CDR3nt: TGTGCCAGCAGAGCAGGAAATGAAAAACTGTTTTTT
CDR3aa: CASRAGNEKLFF

d_gene: TRBD2
abundance: .
j_gene: TRBJ2-1
v_gene: TRBV5-6
CDR3nt: TGTGCCAGCAGCAGAGGGACTAGCACCCACGGAGATGAGCAGTTCTTC
CDR3aa: CASSRGTSTHGDEQFF